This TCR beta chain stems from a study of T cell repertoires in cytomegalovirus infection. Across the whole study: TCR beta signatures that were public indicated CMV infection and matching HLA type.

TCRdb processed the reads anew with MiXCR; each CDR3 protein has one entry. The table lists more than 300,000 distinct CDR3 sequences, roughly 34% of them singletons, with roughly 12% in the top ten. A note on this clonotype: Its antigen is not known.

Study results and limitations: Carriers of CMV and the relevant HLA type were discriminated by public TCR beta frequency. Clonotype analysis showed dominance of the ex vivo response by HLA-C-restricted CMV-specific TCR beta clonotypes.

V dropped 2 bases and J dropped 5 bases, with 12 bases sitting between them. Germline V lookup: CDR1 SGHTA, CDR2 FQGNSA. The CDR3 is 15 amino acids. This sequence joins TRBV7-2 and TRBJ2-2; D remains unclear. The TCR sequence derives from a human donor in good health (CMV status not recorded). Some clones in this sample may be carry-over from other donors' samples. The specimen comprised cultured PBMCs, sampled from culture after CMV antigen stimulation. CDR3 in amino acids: CASSLQHLKTGELFF. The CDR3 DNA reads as TGTGCCAGCAGCTTACAACATTTGAAGACCGGGGAGCTGTTTTTT.